A single sample is the source of the 17 T cell receptor beta chains below, sequenced in a study of T-cell reconstitution after alpha-beta-depleted transplantation in children. Construction of the TCRbeta library involved unique molecular identifiers. MiXCR, run by TCRdb on the PCR reads, gives a single entry per CDR3 protein. Of about 250,000 distinct CDR3 sequences listed, 20% to 30% are singletons. The material was PBMCs, mostly from graft donor cells, obtained 360 days after TCRalphabeta/CD19-depleted stem cell transplant. These receptors were collected from a female patient aged 2-9 years who had a stem cell transplant for congenital amegakaryocytic thrombocytopenia, so the T cells may come from the graft donor.

This clonotype was detected ten times or more. V gene TRBV12-3 or TRBV12-4 combines with J gene TRBJ1-1; D uncertain. Deletions cut 3 bases from V and 0 bases from J, with 8 bases between. The CDR3 is 14 amino acids. CDR3 DNA sequence: TGTGCCAGCAGTTTGCACAGAATGAACACTGAAGCTTTCTTT. This encodes CASSLHRMNTEAFF.

V is TRBV4-2 and J is TRBJ2-2; D is possibly TRBD2 (6 bases). The CDR3 sequence is 13 residues long. V was pared by 4 bases and J by 12 bases, with 15 bases between. Germline V gene lookup returns CDR1 LGHNA and CDR2 YNFKEQ. The CDR3 DNA reads TGTGCCAGCAGCCCTTTCCGGGGGAACCAGCTGTTTTTT. Translated: CASSPFRGNQLFF.

This clonotype was detected a few times. This chain links TRBV24-1 with TRBJ2-1; D perhaps matches TRBD2 (5 bases). The CDR3 extends over 14 amino acids. Germline V gives CDR1 KGHDR, CDR2 SFDVKD. V was pared by 0 bases and J by 9 bases, with 11 bases between. The CDR3 is CATSDLHSAAEQFF. CDR3 sequence (DNA): TGTGCCACCAGTGATTTGCATAGCGCTGCTGAGCAGTTCTTC.

This clonotype has ten or more counts. V gene TRBV5-1 combines with J gene TRBJ2-3, with D uncertain. The germline CDR1 and CDR2 sequences are SGHRS and YFSETQ. The CDR3 loop spans 14 amino acids. The V end was cut by 5 bases, the J end by 1 base, with 11 bases between. In DNA form, the CDR3 reads TGCGCCAGCAGTGGCGGAGCCGGCACAGATACGCAGTATTTT. Amino acids: CASSGGAGTDTQYF.

This chain links TRBV20-1 with TRBJ2-1, with 7 bases lining up with TRBD1. Trimming at V came to 2 bases and at J to 3 bases, leaving 10 bases not matched to a gene. The CDR3 is made up of 16 amino acids. CDR1 and CDR2 (germline): DFQATT, SNEGSKA (reference sequence). CDR3 sequence (DNA): TGCAGTGCTAGAATGCCGGGACAGCGTATCTACAATGAGCAGTTCTTC. Its translation: CSARMPGQRIYNEQFF.

A few counts support this clonotype. The chain has TRBV19 and TRBJ2-1, with 10 positions matching TRBD2. There are 14 residues in the CDR3. V was pared by 10 bases and J by 3 bases, with 6 bases of the junction left unmatched. Germline V gene lookup returns CDR1 LNHDA and CDR2 SQIVND (reference sequence). This CDR3 is CATTGTSVYNEQFF. CDR3 nucleotides: TGTGCCACCACCGGGACTAGCGTCTACAATGAGCAGTTCTTC.

V is TRBV6-6 and J is TRBJ2-1; D is unclear. The CDR3 sequence is 13 residues long. Per the germline V gene, CDR1 is MNHNY and CDR2 is SVGAGI (reference sequence). V was shortened by 6 bases and J by 6 bases, with 12 bases between the two germline ends. The CDR3 sequence: CASSPLGSNEQFF. The CDR3 DNA is TGTGCCAGCAGCCCCCTTGGAAGCAATGAGCAGTTCTTC.

This clonotype has just a few counts. This chain uses TRBV20-1 with TRBJ2-5; no clear D gene. Per the germline V gene, CDR1 is DFQATT and CDR2 is SNEGSKA (reference sequence). Trimming took 1 base from V and 4 from J, leaving 10 bases between them. CDR3 length equals 13 residues. The CDR3 loop reads CSARAWTGETQYF. DNA of the CDR3: TGCAGTGCTAGAGCATGGACGGGAGAGACCCAGTACTTC.

The chain couples TRBV29-1 to TRBJ2-5; D ambiguous. The V end was cut by 1 base, the J end by 4 bases, with 16 bases between. Germline-derived CDR1 and CDR2 are SQVTM and ANQGSEA. The CDR3 is 15 amino acids. DNA for the CDR3: TGCAGCGTTGAAGTGCGAGGACGAAATAGAGAGACCCAGTACTTC. Amino acid sequence: CSVEVRGRNRETQYF.

This chain connects TRBV28 to TRBJ2-3, with D unresolved. The ends were cut back, 7 bases at V and 4 bases at J, with 9 bases in the middle. Germline V lookup: CDR1 MDHEN, CDR2 SYDVKM. CDR3 length: 12 amino acids. The CDR3 loop is CASMGSADTQYF. The CDR3 DNA reads TGTGCCAGCATGGGGTCAGCAGATACGCAGTATTTT.

This chain joins TRBV9 and TRBJ1-4; the D gene is possibly TRBD1 (5 bases). This CDR3 comprises 15 residues. Trimming stripped 0 bases from V and 7 bases from J, with 13 bases between. CDR1 is SGDLS and CDR2 is YYNGEE in the germline V gene. This chain's CDR3 is CASSVAGLSAEKLFF. CDR3 nucleotides: TGTGCCAGCAGCGTAGCAGGGTTGAGTGCTGAAAAACTGTTTTTT.

The chain links TRBV20-1 to TRBJ2-7; no reliable D call. The V end lost 5 bases, the J end lost 7 bases, and 12 bases lay between the germline ends. The CDR3 covers 11 residues. Germline V lookup: CDR1 DFQATT, CDR2 SNEGSKA (reference sequence). The CDR3 region is CSASETVEQYF. CDR3 coding DNA: TGCAGTGCTTCCGAGACGGTGGAGCAGTACTTC.

This clonotype was picked up a small number of times. The chain has TRBV5-1 and TRBJ1-1, with a possible D match to TRBD1 (6 bases). Germline V gene data show CDR1 as SGHRS and CDR2 as YFSETQ. The CDR3 is made up of 14 amino acids. Trimming removed 1 base at V and 1 base at J, with 8 bases between. CDR3 residues: CASSLPTGNTEAFF. The CDR3 DNA reads TGCGCCAGCAGCTTGCCGACAGGGAACACTGAAGCTTTCTTT.

V is TRBV2 and J is TRBJ1-2; the D is unclear. This CDR3 contains 12 residues. Trimming pared 4 bases from V and 8 bases from J, leaving 11 bases between. Germline V gives CDR1 SNHLY, CDR2 FYNNEI. The CDR3 sequence: CASSAYPGGYTF. As DNA, the CDR3 is TGTGCCAGCAGTGCTTATCCAGGAGGCTACACCTTC.

This chain connects TRBV20-1 to TRBJ1-4; D may be TRBD1 (5 bases). Germline V gene lookup returns CDR1 DFQATT and CDR2 SNEGSKA (reference sequence). The CDR3 extends over 11 amino acids. V was cut by 8 bases and J by 10 bases, with 14 bases left in between. Here the CDR3 reads CSTSPTGKLFF. As DNA, the CDR3 is TGCAGTACTTCACCAACAGGAAAACTGTTTTTT.

The gene calls are TRBV10-3 and TRBJ2-1; 14 bases agree with TRBD2. After removal of 4 bases from V and 5 bases from J, the junction contained 4 bases not matched to a gene. The V gene's germline CDR1 is ENHRY and CDR2 SYGVKD. This CDR3 region has 16 residues. The CDR3 DNA is TGTGCCATCAGTGGTCAGGGACTAGCGGGAGACAATGAGCAGTTCTTC. It encodes CAISGQGLAGDNEQFF.

This clonotype was seen a handful of times. The chain carries TRBV12-3 or TRBV12-4 and TRBJ2-7; a weak D match, TRBD2 (5 bases). This CDR3 is 15 amino acids long. V lost 6 bases, J lost 1 base, and 16 bases lay in between. This CDR3 reads CASSARAPTSYEQYF. The CDR3 DNA is TGTGCCAGCAGCGCGCGGGCACCAACTTCCTACGAGCAGTACTTC.